The 14 T cell receptor beta chains presented below share a single source sample, sequenced in a study of identical twins (dated by TCRdb to the mid-2010s). Libraries were built with 5' RACE. Reads for this sample came from an Illumina HiSeq 2000. TCRdb reran the public reads through fastp at Q25 and MiXCR, keeping productive beta chains. Every CDR3 protein is listed once, alongside the most common genes and DNA of its rows. The sample contains around 470,000 distinct CDR3 sequences, 11% to 15% of them found a single time. The ten largest clones represent roughly 0.56% of the sample. These sequences were also reported in another study, on yellow fever vaccine responses in identical twins.

Material: CD4+ T cells sorted from blood. These receptors came from a woman younger than 35 in good health.

This chain joins TRBV5-1 and TRBJ1-1; possibly TRBD1 for D (5 bases). CDR1 is SGHRS, CDR2 YFSETQ, per germline. V was clipped by 3 bases and J by 2 bases, with 14 bases between them. CDR3 length: 15 residues. The CDR3 nucleotides read TGCGCCAGCAGCTCCACCTCGACAGTAAACACTGAAGCTTTCTTT. This sequence encodes CASSSTSTVNTEAFF.

In its sample, this clonotype was seen a few times. This chain connects TRBV5-1 to TRBJ2-3; D is possibly TRBD2 (6 bases). V lost 0 bases and J lost 2, with 10 bases in between. The germline V gene has CDR1 SGHRS and CDR2 YFSETQ. The CDR3 is 15 residues long. CDR3 in DNA: TGCGCCAGCAGCTTGGATGGCGGGGTCACAGATACGCAGTATTTT. This gives the protein CASSLDGGVTDTQYF.

In its sample, this clonotype was seen a few times. The chain combines TRBV7-2 with TRBJ2-7, with 7 bases fitting TRBD2. The CDR3 sequence is 17 residues long. The germline CDR1 and CDR2 sequences are SGHTA and FQGNSA. The V segment lost 0 bases and the J segment 2 bases; nucleotides outside the gene matches: 10. The CDR3, as DNA: TGTGCCAGCAGCTTAGCGATGGGAGGGCAAGGGACCTACGAGCAGTACTTC. Its protein is CASSLAMGGQGTYEQYF.

In this sample, this clonotype turned up a few times. CDR3 residues: CATSRDLSSGRVQETQYF. The DNA of the CDR3 is TGTGCCACCAGCAGAGATCTATCGAGCGGGAGGGTCCAAGAGACCCAGTACTTC. The rearrangement joins TRBV15 to TRBJ2-5; 10 bases map to TRBD2. The CDR3 has 18 residues. Germline V gene lookup returns CDR1 LNHNV and CDR2 YYDKDF (reference sequence). Trimming took 0 bases from V and 1 from J; bases not matched to a gene: 8.

The chain has TRBV7-9 and TRBJ2-7; the match to TRBD1 covers 9 bases. V was pared by 8 bases and J by 3 bases, with 8 bases of the junction left unmatched. CDR1 and CDR2 from the germline V gene are SEHNR and FQNEAQ (reference sequence). The CDR3 runs to 14 residues. The CDR3 sequence is CASQGTGSVYEQYF. The CDR3 DNA sequence: TGTGCCAGCCAAGGGACAGGGAGCGTCTACGAGCAGTACTTC.

This chain joins TRBV7-9 and TRBJ1-2; 11 positions match TRBD1. Germline V gene data show CDR1 as SEHNR and CDR2 as FQNEAQ (reference sequence). With V trimmed by 4 bases and J by 0 bases, 7 bases remained unmatched. The CDR3 runs to 17 residues. The CDR3 nucleotides read TGTGCCAGCAGCTGGACAGGGGGCGTTACTCCTAACTATGGCTACACCTTC. Residues: CASSWTGGVTPNYGYTF.

This chain uses TRBV24-1 with TRBJ2-3, with 9 bases identical to TRBD1. Per the germline V gene, CDR1 is KGHDR and CDR2 is SFDVKD. V dropped 4 bases and J dropped 7; count of bases not matched to a gene: 11. This CDR3 is built from 16 residues. As DNA, the CDR3 is TGTGCCACCAGTGACCCTGGTACAGGGGGCAGAAATACGCAGTATTTT. Its protein product is CATSDPGTGGRNTQYF.

The rearrangement joins TRBV6-1 to TRBJ2-5; 9 bases align to TRBD1. Trimming took 8 bases from V and 5 from J; bases not matched to a gene: 6. The CDR3 is 13 amino acids. CDR1 and CDR2 (germline): MNHNS, SASEGT. This CDR3 is CASRTGGRETQYF. CDR3 nucleotide sequence: TGTGCCAGCCGCACAGGGGGCCGGGAGACCCAGTACTTC.

This clonotype has a count of ten or more. The chain joins TRBV7-2 to TRBJ2-1, with 12 bases that match TRBD2. Germline CDR1 SGHTA, CDR2 FQGNSA. J was trimmed by 4 bases and V by 5 bases; bases with no gene match: 9. This CDR3 region has 17 residues. CDR3 sequence reads: CASSPRTSGARYNEQFF. In DNA form, the CDR3 reads TGTGCCAGCAGCCCAAGGACTAGCGGGGCCAGATACAATGAGCAGTTCTTC. The whole variable domain, remainder taken from reference TRBV7-2 and TRBJ2-1, is GAGVSQSPSNKVTEKGKDVELRCDPISGHTALYWYRQSLGQGLEFLIYFQGNSAPDKSGLPSDRFSAERTGGSVSTLTIQRTQQEDSAVYLCASSPRTSGARYNEQFFGPGTRLTVL.

CDR3 region: CASSLTTMTSGGNEQFF. Here the CDR3 DNA reads TGCGCCAGCAGCTTGACCACCATGACTAGCGGGGGCAATGAGCAGTTCTTC. V and J are TRBV5-1 and TRBJ2-1; 12 nucleotides align to TRBD2. The CDR3 consists of 17 residues. CDR1 is SGHRS and CDR2 is YFSETQ in the germline V gene. Trimming cost V 1 base and J 6 bases; bases outside gene matches: 8.

The gene calls are TRBV6-1 and TRBJ2-2; TRBD2 aligns across 7 bases. The CDR3 totals 15 residues. Germline values: CDR1 MNHNS, CDR2 SASEGT. The ends lost 8 bases at V and 0 bases at J; junction bases unmatched: 6. The CDR3 DNA reads TGTGCCAGCCTACCTAGCGGAGCGAACACCGGGGAGCTGTTTTTT. It yields the protein CASLPSGANTGELFF.

This clonotype was found a few times. The gene calls are TRBV6-1 and TRBJ2-7; possible D gene TRBD1, 7 bases. V was pared by 6 bases and J by 0 bases, with 21 bases between. Germline-derived CDR1 and CDR2 are MNHNS and SASEGT. The CDR3 sequence is 17 residues long. The chain's CDR3 is CASSPNQGGVGSYEQYF. Here the CDR3 DNA reads TGTGCCAGCAGCCCCAACCAGGGGGGCGTGGGCTCCTACGAGCAGTACTTC.

This clonotype was seen repeatedly, ten times or more. This chain uses TRBV3-1 with TRBJ2-5; TRBD1 matches 8 bases. Losses at the gene ends were 3 bases for V and 9 bases for J; bases not matched to a gene: 3. The CDR3 spans 12 residues. The germline V gene has CDR1 LGHDT and CDR2 YNNKEL (reference sequence). CDR3 region: CASSQTGAAQYF. CDR3 nucleotides: TGTGCCAGCAGCCAGACAGGGGCGGCCCAGTACTTC.

This clonotype showed up just a few times. The chain joins TRBV5-1 to TRBJ1-2; 11 bases agree with TRBD1. Germline trimming cut 3 bases from V and 6 bases from J; bases unmatched to any gene: 4. The CDR3 spans 14 residues. Germline CDR1 is SGHRS and CDR2 is YFSETQ. The CDR3 reads CASSSGQGADGYTF. CDR3 bases: TGCGCCAGCAGCTCCGGACAGGGGGCAGATGGCTACACCTTC.